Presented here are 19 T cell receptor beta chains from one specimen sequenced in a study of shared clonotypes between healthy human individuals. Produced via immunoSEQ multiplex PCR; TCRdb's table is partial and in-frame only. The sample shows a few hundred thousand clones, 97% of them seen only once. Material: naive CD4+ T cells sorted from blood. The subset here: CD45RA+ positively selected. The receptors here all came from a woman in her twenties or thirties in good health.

The CDR3 sequence is CASSARTGLNEQYF. For the CDR3, the DNA is TGTGCCAGTAGTGCCCGGACAGGTTTGAACGAGCAGTACTTC. The rearrangement joins TRBV19 to TRBJ2-7, with 7 bases matching TRBD1. This CDR3 has 14 residues. V lost 5 bases and J lost 5; bases outside the gene matches: 9. The germline V gene has CDR1 LNHDA and CDR2 SQIVND (reference sequence).

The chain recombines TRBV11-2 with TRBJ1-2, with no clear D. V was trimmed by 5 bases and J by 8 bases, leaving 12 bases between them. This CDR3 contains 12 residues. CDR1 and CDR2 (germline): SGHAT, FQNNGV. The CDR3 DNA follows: TGTGCCAGCAGCACAGAAGTCGGAGGCTACACCTTC. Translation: CASSTEVGGYTF.

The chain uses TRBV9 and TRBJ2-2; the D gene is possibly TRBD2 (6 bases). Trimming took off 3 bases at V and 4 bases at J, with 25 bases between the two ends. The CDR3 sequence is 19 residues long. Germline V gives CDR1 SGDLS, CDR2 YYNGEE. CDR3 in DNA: TGTGCCAGCAGCGACCCTACTAGGGCAGCGGCGCGGGGCACCGGGGAGCTGTTTTTT. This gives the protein CASSDPTRAAARGTGELFF.

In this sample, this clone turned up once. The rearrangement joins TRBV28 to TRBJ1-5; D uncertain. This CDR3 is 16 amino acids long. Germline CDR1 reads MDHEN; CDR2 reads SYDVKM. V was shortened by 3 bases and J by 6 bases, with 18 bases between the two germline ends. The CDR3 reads CASSFKGWAASQPQHF. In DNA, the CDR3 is TGTGCCAGCAGTTTTAAGGGTTGGGCAGCTAGTCAGCCCCAGCATTTT.

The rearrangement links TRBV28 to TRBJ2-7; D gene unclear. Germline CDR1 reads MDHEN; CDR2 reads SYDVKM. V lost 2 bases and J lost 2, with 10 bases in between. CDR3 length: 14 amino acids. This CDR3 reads CASSLRVNPYEQYF. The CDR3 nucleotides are TGTGCCAGCAGTTTACGGGTGAATCCCTACGAGCAGTACTTC.

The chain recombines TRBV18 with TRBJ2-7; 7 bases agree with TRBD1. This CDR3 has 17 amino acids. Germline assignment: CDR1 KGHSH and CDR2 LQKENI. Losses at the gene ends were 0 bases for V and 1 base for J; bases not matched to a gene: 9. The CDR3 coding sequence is TGTGCCAGCTCACCACCTTCAGGGGGTGAGAGTTCCTACGAGCAGTACTTC. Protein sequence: CASSPPSGGESSYEQYF.

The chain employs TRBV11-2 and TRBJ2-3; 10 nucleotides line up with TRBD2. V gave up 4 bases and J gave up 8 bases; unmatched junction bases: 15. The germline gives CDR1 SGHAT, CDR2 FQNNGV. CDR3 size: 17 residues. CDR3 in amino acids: CASSYPGLASIGATQYF. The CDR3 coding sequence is TGTGCCAGCAGCTATCCGGGACTAGCGAGTATAGGCGCTACGCAGTATTTT.

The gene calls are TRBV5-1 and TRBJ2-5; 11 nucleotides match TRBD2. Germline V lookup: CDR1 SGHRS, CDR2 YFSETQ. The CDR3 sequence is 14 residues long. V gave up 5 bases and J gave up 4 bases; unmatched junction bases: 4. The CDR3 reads CASRLAGEAETQYF. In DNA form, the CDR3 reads TGCGCCAGCAGACTAGCGGGAGAGGCAGAGACCCAGTACTTC.

CDR3 in amino acids: CASSLTGGIHEQYF. The DNA of the CDR3 is TGTGCCAGCAGCTTAACAGGGGGCATCCACGAGCAGTACTTC. This rearrangement joins TRBV7-2 to TRBJ2-7, with 9 nucleotides matching TRBD1. Germline assignment: CDR1 SGHTA and CDR2 FQGNSA. The CDR3 extends over 14 amino acids. The junction had 4 bases not matched to a gene; V was cut back by 2 bases and J by 5 bases.

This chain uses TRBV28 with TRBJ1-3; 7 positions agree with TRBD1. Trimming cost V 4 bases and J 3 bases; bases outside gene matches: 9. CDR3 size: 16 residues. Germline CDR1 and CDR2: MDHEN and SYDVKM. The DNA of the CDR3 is TGTGCCAGCAGTTCGGGAAAGGGGGCTTTTGGAAACACCATATATTTT. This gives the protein CASSSGKGAFGNTIYF.

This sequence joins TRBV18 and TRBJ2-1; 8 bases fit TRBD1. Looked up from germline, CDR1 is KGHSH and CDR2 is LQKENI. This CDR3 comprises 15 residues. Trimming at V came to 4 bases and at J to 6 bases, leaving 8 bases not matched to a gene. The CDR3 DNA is TGTGCCAGCTCACGGGGACAGGAGGCAATCAATGAGCAGTTCTTC. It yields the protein CASSRGQEAINEQFF.

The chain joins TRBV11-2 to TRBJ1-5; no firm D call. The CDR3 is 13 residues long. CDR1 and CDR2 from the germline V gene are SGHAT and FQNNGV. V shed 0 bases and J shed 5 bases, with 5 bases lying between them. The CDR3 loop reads CASSLEGHQPQHF. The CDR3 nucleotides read TGTGCCAGCAGCTTAGAGGGTCATCAGCCCCAGCATTTT.

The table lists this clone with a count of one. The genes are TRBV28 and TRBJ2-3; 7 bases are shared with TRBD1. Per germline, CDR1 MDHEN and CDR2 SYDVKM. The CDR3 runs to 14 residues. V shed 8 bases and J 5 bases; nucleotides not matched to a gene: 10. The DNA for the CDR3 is TGTGCCAGCCCCGACAGGGTCGCCAAAGATACGCAGTATTTT. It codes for CASPDRVAKDTQYF.

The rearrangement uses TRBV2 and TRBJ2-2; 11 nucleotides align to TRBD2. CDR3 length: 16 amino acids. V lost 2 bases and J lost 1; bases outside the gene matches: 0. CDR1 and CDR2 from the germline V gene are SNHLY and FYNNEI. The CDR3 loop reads CASSETSGRNTGELFF. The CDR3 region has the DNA TGTGCCAGCAGTGAAACTAGCGGGAGGAACACCGGGGAGCTGTTTTTT.

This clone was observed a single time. The CDR3, as DNA: TGTGCCAGCAGTGGGGGGAGGGGCTCCTACAATGAGCAGTTCTTC. It codes for CASSGGRGSYNEQFF. The chain recombines TRBV6-1 with TRBJ2-1, with 7 bases matching TRBD2. Germline V gene lookup returns CDR1 MNHNS and CDR2 SASEGT. There are 15 residues in the CDR3. The ends lost 4 bases at V and 0 bases at J; junction bases unmatched: 3.

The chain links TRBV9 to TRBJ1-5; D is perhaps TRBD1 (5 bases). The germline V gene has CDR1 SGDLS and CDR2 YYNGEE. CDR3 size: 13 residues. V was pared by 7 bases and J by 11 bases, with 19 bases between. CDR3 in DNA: TGTGCCAGCTCCCTGGGGCAGCCGGGGGCCCAGCATTTT. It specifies CASSLGQPGAQHF.

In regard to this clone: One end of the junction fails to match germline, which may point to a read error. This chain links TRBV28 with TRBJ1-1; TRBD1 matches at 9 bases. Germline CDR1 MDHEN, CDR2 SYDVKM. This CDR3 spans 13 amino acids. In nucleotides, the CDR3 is TGTGCCAGCAGTTTGACACAGGGGGCGCCCATAACTTTT. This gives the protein CASSLTQGAPITF.

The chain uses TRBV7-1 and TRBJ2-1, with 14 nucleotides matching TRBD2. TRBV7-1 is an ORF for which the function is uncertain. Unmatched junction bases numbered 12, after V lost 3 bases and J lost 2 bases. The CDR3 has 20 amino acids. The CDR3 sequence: CASSSWLWTSGRTAYNEQFF. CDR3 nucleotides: TGTGCCAGCAGCTCCTGGTTGTGGACTAGCGGGAGGACCGCCTACAATGAGCAGTTCTTC.

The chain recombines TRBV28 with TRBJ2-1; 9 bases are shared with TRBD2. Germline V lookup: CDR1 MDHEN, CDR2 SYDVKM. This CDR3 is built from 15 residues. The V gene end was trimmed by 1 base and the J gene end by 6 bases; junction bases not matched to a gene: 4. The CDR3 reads CASSLSREGSNEQFF. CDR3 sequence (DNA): TGTGCCAGCAGTTTATCGCGGGAGGGCTCCAATGAGCAGTTCTTC.